The clone carrying this TCR beta chain turned up a few times. Expressed TCRB transcripts were sequenced because the isolated RNA had all been reverse transcribed beforehand. Libraries were prepared by immunoSEQ multiplex PCR; TCRdb keeps only in-frame clonotypes and omits some of them. The table lists some 150,000 clones, approximately 10% of them singletons, with over 2% in the top ten. The sample belongs to a study of beta chain features in type 1 diabetes. The origin of this receptor is a young man in good health. The source material was central memory CD4+ T cells from blood.

CDR3 coding DNA: TGTGCCAGCAGCGCCAAACAGGGGCTGGGGGCCAACGTCCTGACTTTC. Its protein product is CASSAKQGLGANVLTF. The chain recombines TRBV7-2 with TRBJ2-6; TRBD1 matches at 7 bases. V lost 5 bases and J lost 4; bases outside the gene matches: 8. The germline V gene encodes CDR1 SGHTA and CDR2 FQGNSA. The CDR3 covers 16 residues.